A selection of T cell receptor beta chains follows, all from one sample in a study of blood T cell repertoires in COVID-19. The table came from immunoSEQ multiplex PCR; TCRdb's copy has only in-frame clones and leaves some out. The table shows roughly 250,000 clones, with roughly 80% occurring only once. Sequenced material: peripheral blood. All receptors come from a woman aged 50 to 60 with acute or convalescent COVID-19. The CDR3 runs from the conserved cysteine through the conserved F or W. The D gene is left open where the match is weak. Where a row states a size, it is once, few, many or the class of an expanded clone; other rows omit it.

-,TRBJ2-7,-,14,TRBV3-1/TRBV3-2,CASSQEPGSYEQYF,TGTGCCAGCAGCCAAGAACCGGGATCCTACGAGCAGTACTTC
-,TRBJ2-7,many,18,TRBV4-2,CASSQEWGTGTVPYEQYF,TGTGCCAGCAGCCAAGAGTGGGGGACCGGGACTGTCCCCTACGAGCAGTACTTC
-,TRBJ1-1,-,13,TRBV7-2,CASSLRGKTEAFF,TGTGCCAGCAGCTTACGGGGGAAAACTGAAGCTTTCTTT
-,TRBJ1-2,-,15,TRBV5-1,CASSLDGGVGYGYTF,TGCGCCAGCAGCCTGGATGGTGGAGTTGGCTATGGCTACACCTTC
-,TRBJ1-2,-,15,TRBV30,CAWSRERVIHYGYTF,TGTGCCTGGAGCCGGGAGAGGGTGATACACTATGGCTACACCTTC
-,TRBJ1-4,few,11,TRBV25-1,CASSALEKLFF,TGTGCCAGCAGTGCTTTGGAAAAACTGTTTTTT
TRBD1,TRBJ1-2,-,13,TRBV19,CASSPHRGQGYTF,TGTGCCAGTAGTCCACACAGGGGACAAGGCTACACCTTC
TRBD2,TRBJ2-3,-,15,TRBV15,CATSRGTSPTATQYF,TGTGCCACCAGCAGAGGGACTAGCCCCACAGCTACGCAGTATTTT
-,TRBJ1-1,-,14,TRBV7-9,CASSLEGVGTEAFF,TGTGCCAGCAGCTTAGAAGGGGTTGGGACTGAAGCTTTCTTT
TRBD2,TRBJ2-1,-,15,TRBV7-2,CASSFTSGGNNEQFF,TGTGCCAGCAGCTTCACTAGCGGGGGTAACAATGAGCAGTTCTTC
TRBD2,TRBJ2-7,-,15,TRBV6-6,CASSSLAGASYEQYF,TGTGCCAGCAGTTCATTAGCGGGAGCCTCCTACGAGCAGTACTTC
TRBD1,TRBJ2-2,many,16,TRBV5-6,CASSYQGAWNTGELFF,TGTGCCAGCAGCTATCAGGGGGCTTGGAACACCGGGGAGCTGTTTTTT
-,TRBJ1-6,once,15,TRBV7-3,CASSSTGGRDSPLHF,TGTGCCAGCAGCTCAACGGGGGGGCGAGATTCACCCCTCCACTTT
-,TRBJ2-7,-,15,TRBV21-1,CASSKAATSGNEQYF,TGTGCCAGCAGCAAAGCCGCAACTAGCGGGAACGAGCAGTACTTC
TRBD2,TRBJ2-1,once,16,TRBV7-8,CASSLAASGVYNEQFF,TGTGCCAGCAGCTTAGCCGCTAGCGGGGTCTACAATGAGCAGTTCTTC
-,TRBJ1-6,-,13,TRBV19,CASRDMYNSPLHF,TGTGCCAGTAGGGACATGTATAATTCACCCCTCCACTTT
-,TRBJ2-6,-,17,TRBV19,CAVAGSGGRSGANVLTF,TGTGCCGTGGCGGGGTCGGGGGGCCGCTCTGGGGCCAACGTCCTGACTTTC
-,TRBJ2-7,-,13,TRBV24-1,CATSGGTAYEQYF,TGTGCCACCAGTGGCGGGACTGCGTACGAGCAGTACTTC
-,TRBJ2-3,-,14,TRBV2,CASREGVGTDTQYF,TGTGCCAGCAGGGAGGGAGTAGGTACAGATACGCAGTATTTT
-,TRBJ1-1,-,13,TRBV5-1,CASSRSTATEAFF,TGCGCCAGCAGCCGGTCCACAGCCACTGAAGCTTTCTTT
-,TRBJ2-5,-,13,TRBV12-3/TRBV12-4,CASRKDLQETQYF,TGTGCCAGCAGAAAAGACTTACAAGAGACCCAGTACTTC
TRBD2,TRBJ2-1,-,12,TRBV30,CAWSTSGRTEFF,TGTGCCTGGAGTACTAGCGGGCGTACAGAGTTCTTC
-,TRBJ1-2,few,16,TRBV5-5,CASSLEGTPGGYGYTF,TGTGCCAGCAGCTTGGAAGGGACACCCGGTGGGTATGGCTACACCTTC
TRBD1,TRBJ1-1,-,15,TRBV7-3,CASSQTGGTVTEAFF,TGTGCCAGCAGTCAAACAGGGGGCACGGTCACTGAAGCTTTCTTT
-,TRBJ1-5,-,13,TRBV7-6,CASSLGSVQPQHF,TGTGCCAGCAGCTTAGGCTCGGTGCAGCCCCAGCATTTT
TRBD1,TRBJ1-1,once,16,TRBV28,CASSVMGTGLNTEAFF,TGTGCCAGCAGTGTTATGGGGACAGGCCTTAACACTGAAGCTTTCTTT
-,TRBJ1-4,-,17,TRBV11-2,CASSSQNVRSLNEKLFF,TGTGCCAGCAGCTCCCAAAACGTCCGGTCATTAAATGAAAAACTGTTTTTT
-,TRBJ1-5,-,15,TRBV7-6,CASSLVGASNQPQHF,TGTGCCAGCAGCTTAGTAGGGGCAAGCAATCAGCCCCAGCATTTT
-,TRBJ1-1,-,13,TRBV7-3,CASSSTAGTEAFF,TGTGCCAGCAGCTCGACAGCCGGCACTGAAGCTTTCTTT
TRBD1,TRBJ2-5,-,15,TRBV28,CASSSGGQGRETQYF,TGTGCCAGCAGTTCGGGGGGACAGGGCCGGGAGACCCAGTACTTC
-,TRBJ1-1,few,13,TRBV15,CATSREANTEAFF,TGTGCCACCAGCAGAGAGGCTAACACTGAAGCTTTCTTT
-,TRBJ2-2,few,16,TRBV19,CASSSDNSGNTGELFF,TGTGCCAGTAGCTCCGACAACTCAGGGAACACCGGGGAGCTGTTTTTT
-,TRBJ1-4,-,15,TRBV30,CAWSPPRRGPEKLFF,TGTGCCTGGAGTCCGCCCCGCAGGGGCCCTGAAAAACTGTTTTTT
TRBD2,TRBJ2-7,-,15,TRBV4-2,CASTYTGTSAAEQYF,TGTGCCAGCACCTACACCGGGACTAGCGCGGCCGAGCAGTACTTC
-,TRBJ1-1,once,12,TRBV24-1,CATADSNTEAFF,TGTGCCACGGCCGACAGTAACACTGAAGCTTTCTTT
TRBD2,TRBJ2-1,once,13,TRBV7-9,CASSITSGNEQFF,TGTGCCAGCAGCATCACTAGCGGCAATGAGCAGTTCTTC
TRBD2,TRBJ2-1,-,16,TRBV28,CASSSPSGVSYNEQFF,TGTGCCAGCAGTTCCCCTAGCGGGGTTTCCTACAATGAGCAGTTCTTC
-,TRBJ2-5,-,11,TRBV6-2/TRBV6-3,CASSYGGPNNF,TGTGCCAGCAGTTACGGTGGGCCGAACAACTTC
-,TRBJ1-1,-,14,TRBV5-1,CASSPSGQNTEAFF,TGCGCCAGCAGCCCATCTGGACAGAACACTGAAGCTTTCTTT
TRBD1,TRBJ1-2,-,14,TRBV4-2,CASSLAKQGGGYTF,TGTGCCAGCAGCTTGGCAAAGCAAGGGGGCGGCTACACCTTC
-,TRBJ1-5,-,14,TRBV4-2,CASSREASNQPQHF,TGTGCCAGCAGCCGGGAGGCAAGCAATCAGCCCCAGCATTTT
TRBD2,TRBJ2-1,-,16,TRBV28,CASSWTSGGGYNEQFF,TGTGCCAGCAGTTGGACTAGCGGGGGGGGTTACAATGAGCAGTTCTTC
-,TRBJ2-7,-,11,TRBV19,CASRQGYEQYF,TGTGCCAGTAGACAGGGCTACGAGCAGTACTTC
-,TRBJ2-3,-,14,TRBV9,CASSVAPRKDTQYF,TGTGCCAGCAGCGTAGCGCCGCGGAAAGATACGCAGTATTTT
-,TRBJ2-5,-,17,TRBV5-1,CASSPSGRGLDVETQYF,TGCGCCAGCAGCCCCTCCGGGAGGGGGCTTGATGTAGAGACCCAGTACTTC
-,TRBJ2-2,-,15,TRBV9,CASSVEVGRPGELFF,TGTGCCAGCAGCGTAGAAGTGGGGCGCCCCGGGGAGCTGTTTTTT
-,TRBJ2-3,few,14,TRBV7-9,CASSFTGEADTQYF,TGTGCCAGCAGCTTCACGGGGGAGGCAGATACGCAGTATTTT
-,TRBJ1-1,-,15,TRBV7-2,CASRVTAGSDTEAFF,TGTGCCAGCAGAGTAACAGCAGGGTCGGACACTGAAGCTTTCTTT
-,TRBJ2-1,-,17,TRBV7-2,CASSPLGSLGGVNEQFF,TGTGCCAGCAGCCCACTAGGATCTTTGGGCGGAGTCAATGAGCAGTTCTTC
-,TRBJ2-1,-,11,TRBV7-9,CASSTDNEQFF,TGTGCCAGCAGCACTGATAATGAGCAGTTCTTC
-,TRBJ1-3,-,16,TRBV15,CATSRGQGSSGNTIYF,TGTGCCACCAGCCGCGGCCAGGGGTCCTCTGGAAACACCATATATTTT
-,TRBJ2-5,once,13,TRBV5-4,CASSLREQETQYF,TGTGCCAGCAGCTTGCGGGAGCAAGAGACCCAGTACTTC
TRBD2,TRBJ2-5,-,16,TRBV7-2,CASSVGLAGGGETQYF,TGTGCCAGCAGCGTCGGACTAGCGGGGGGCGGAGAGACCCAGTACTTC